The 25 T cell receptor beta chains given below trace back to one sample, sequenced in a study of blood T cell repertoires in COVID-19 (dated by TCRdb to 2018 to 2020). Library preparation used the immunoSEQ multiplex PCR assay. As stored in TCRdb, this immuneACCESS dataset retains in-frame rearrangements with V and J assigned. A fraction of the clones does not appear; measured against another copy, unresolved V genes explain less than half of the discrepancy, and the remainder lacks a known reason. The sample table records some 150,000 clones; over 80% of these occur just once. The top ten constitute 3.9% of the sample. The sample comprised peripheral blood. The receptors here all came from a woman aged 60-75 years who had recovered from COVID-19.

The chain couples TRBV7-9 to TRBJ1-1; D uncertain. CDR1 is SEHNR and CDR2 is FQNEAQ in the germline V gene (reference sequence). V was trimmed by 10 bases and J by 4 bases, leaving 16 bases between them. There are 13 residues in the CDR3. CDR3 coding DNA: TGTGCCACGTATCAGGTCGGGAGCACTGAAGCTTTCTTT. It codes for CATYQVGSTEAFF.

CDR3 sequence reads: CASSPGTGESPLHF. DNA of the CDR3: TGTGCCAGCAGCCCCGGGACAGGGGAATCACCCCTCCACTTT. The rearrangement joins TRBV3-1 (or the pseudogene TRBV3-2) to TRBJ1-6; 10 positions agree with TRBD1. Germline V CDR1 and CDR2: LGHDT, YNNKEL (reference sequence). The CDR3 sequence is 14 residues long. V gave up 4 bases and J gave up 10 bases; unmatched junction bases: 4.

V gene TRBV28 combines with J gene TRBJ2-7, with a weak D call TRBD2 (5 bases). V was clipped by 6 bases and J by 6 bases, with 12 bases between them. The CDR3 length is 12 residues. Per the germline V gene, CDR1 is MDHEN and CDR2 is SYDVKM. CDR3 region: CASRGVGSEQYF. The CDR3 coding sequence is TGTGCCAGCAGGGGCGTGGGGAGCGAGCAGTACTTC.

J is TRBJ2-7 and V is TRBV18, with TRBD1 identical over 9 bases. This CDR3 is built from 14 residues. After removal of 3 bases from V and 3 bases from J, the junction contained 3 bases not matched to a gene. CDR1 and CDR2 from the germline V gene are KGHSH and LQKENI. The CDR3 region is CASSPWDRVYEQYF. The CDR3 bases are TGTGCCAGCTCACCTTGGGACAGGGTCTACGAGCAGTACTTC.

This rearrangement joins TRBV5-1 to TRBJ2-5; 8 bases map to TRBD1. Germline V CDR1 and CDR2: SGHRS, YFSETQ. This CDR3 comprises 15 residues. With V trimmed by 5 bases and J by 3 bases, 9 bases remained unmatched. CDR3 bases: TGCGCCAGCAGTATTTCCGGGACAGGAAAAGAGACCCAGTACTTC. It yields the protein CASSISGTGKETQYF.

This clone showed up just once. This chain links TRBV6-1 with TRBJ2-4; TRBD1 aligns across 9 bases. This CDR3 has 14 amino acids. V lost 1 base and J lost 6; bases outside the gene matches: 1. The germline V gene encodes CDR1 MNHNS and CDR2 SASEGT. The CDR3 sequence: CASSEGDRANIQYF. The CDR3 coding sequence is TGTGCCAGCAGTGAAGGGGACAGGGCAAACATTCAGTACTTC.

V is TRBV7-9 and J is TRBJ2-1, with D perhaps matching TRBD2 (6 bases). Trimming shortened V by 5 bases and J by 9 bases, and 14 bases separated the two germline ends. There are 13 residues in the CDR3. The germline V gene encodes CDR1 SEHNR and CDR2 FQNEAQ (reference sequence). CDR3 loop: CASSPRGSVEQFF. The CDR3 DNA reads as TGTGCCAGCAGCCCCCGGGGGAGTGTTGAGCAGTTCTTC.

V usage is TRBV7-8 and J usage is TRBJ2-5; TRBD1 matches at 8 bases. The V and J ends lost 3 bases and 5 bases, in that order; junction bases with no gene match: 8. The germline gives CDR1 SGHVS, CDR2 FQNEAQ. The CDR3 is 15 amino acids. CDR3 region: CASSFPGGRTETQYF. For the CDR3, the DNA is TGTGCCAGCAGCTTCCCAGGGGGCCGTACCGAGACCCAGTACTTC. The complete variable domain, with remaining parts taken from reference TRBV7-8 and TRBJ2-5, reads GAGVSQSPRYKVAKRGQDVALRCDPISGHVSLFWYQQALGQGPEFLTYFQNEAQLDKSGLPSDRFFAERPEGSVSTLKIQRTQQEDSAVYLCASSFPGGRTETQYFGPGTRLLVL.

The V call is TRBV27, the J call TRBJ1-3; D remains ambiguous. The CDR3 spans 14 residues. The V gene's germline CDR1 is MNHEY and CDR2 SMNVEV (reference sequence). The germline V and J ends were trimmed by 3 bases and 0 bases, with 6 bases remaining between them. The CDR3 sequence: CASSLDYSGNTIYF. CDR3 sequence (DNA): TGTGCCAGCAGTTTGGACTACTCTGGAAACACCATATATTTT.

V and J are TRBV28 and TRBJ1-6; D remains ambiguous. Trimming shortened V by 8 bases and J by 7 bases, and 12 bases separated the two germline ends. There are 13 residues in the CDR3. The V gene's germline CDR1 is MDHEN and CDR2 SYDVKM. CDR3 DNA: TGTGCCAGCCTCGGGTGGAACAATTCACCCCTCCACTTT. Amino acids: CASLGWNNSPLHF.

The chain carries TRBV28 and TRBJ1-1; maybe TRBD1 (5 bases). Germline-derived CDR1 and CDR2 are MDHEN and SYDVKM. V lost 8 bases to trimming and J lost 1 base, with 5 bases between them. The CDR3 has 11 amino acids. In nucleotides, the CDR3 is TGTGCCAGCGGACAGAACACTGAAGCTTTCTTT. Translating gives CASGQNTEAFF.

This chain links TRBV6-6 with TRBJ1-4; D perhaps matches TRBD1 (5 bases). This CDR3 is 15 amino acids long. Germline assignment: CDR1 MNHNY and CDR2 SVGAGI (reference sequence). V was shortened by 7 bases and J by 6 bases, with 18 bases between the two germline ends. The DNA for the CDR3 is TGTGCCAGCACTATGGGCAGGGAATTGTATGAAAAACTGTTTTTT. Translating it yields CASTMGRELYEKLFF.

This clone was detected a few times. The genes are TRBV5-5 and TRBJ2-7, with TRBD2 as a possible D gene (6 bases). This CDR3 is 14 amino acids long. V lost 5 bases and J 6 bases, leaving 18 bases between the germline ends. Germline V gives CDR1 SGHKS, CDR2 YYEKEE (reference sequence). This chain's CDR3 is CASSRGTAEGEQYF. DNA for the CDR3: TGTGCCAGCAGTCGCGGGACCGCTGAGGGCGAGCAGTACTTC.

The chain links TRBV5-1 to TRBJ1-2; weak D call: TRBD1 (6 bases). CDR3 length: 16 amino acids. Germline CDR1 is SGHRS and CDR2 is YFSETQ. V lost 1 base, J lost 4 bases, and 17 bases lay in between. The CDR3 reads CASSLSTREQGYGYTF. In nucleotides, the CDR3 is TGCGCCAGCAGCTTGTCTACCCGGGAACAGGGCTATGGCTACACCTTC.

The V gene is TRBV7-9, the J gene TRBJ2-1; TRBD1 matches 7 bases. The germline V gene has CDR1 SEHNR and CDR2 FQNEAQ (reference sequence). The junction had 1 base not matched to a gene; V was cut back by 1 base and J by 4 bases. There are 14 residues in the CDR3. The CDR3 here is CASSLVTGYNEQFF. CDR3 in DNA: TGTGCCAGCAGCTTAGTGACAGGGTACAATGAGCAGTTCTTC.

The CDR3 region is CASSLWGGQNNSPLHF. In DNA form, the CDR3 reads TGCGCCAGCAGCTTGTGGGGCGGACAGAATAATTCACCCCTCCACTTT. V usage is TRBV5-1 and J usage is TRBJ1-6; a possible D gene is TRBD1 (6 bases). This CDR3 is built from 16 residues. V was pared by 1 base and J by 5 bases, with 13 bases between. Germline loops: CDR1 SGHRS, CDR2 YFSETQ.

The chain links TRBV5-1 to TRBJ2-2; TRBD2 matches at 8 bases. Germline CDR1 SGHRS, CDR2 YFSETQ. Trimming removed 5 bases from V and 7 bases from J; junction bases left unmatched: 10. The CDR3 runs to 15 residues. The CDR3 nucleotides are TGCGCCAGCAGGCGGGGGGTGTCGTCCCTCGGGGAGCTGTTTTTT. Encoded protein: CASRRGVSSLGELFF.

V is TRBV3-1 (or the pseudogene TRBV3-2) and J is TRBJ2-2; 13 bases are shared with TRBD2. Looked up from germline, CDR1 is LGHDT and CDR2 is YNNKEL (reference sequence). The CDR3 is made up of 19 amino acids. V lost 0 bases, J lost 4 bases, and 8 bases stayed unmatched. The CDR3 DNA reads TGTGCCAGCAGCCAAGAGACGGAGACTAGCGGGGGGCTCACCGGGGAGCTGTTTTTT. This encodes CASSQETETSGGLTGELFF.

This sequence joins TRBV7-2 and TRBJ2-5, with D perhaps TRBD2 (6 bases). The CDR3 runs to 15 residues. V was pared by 5 bases and J by 2 bases, with 15 bases between. The V gene's germline CDR1 is SGHTA and CDR2 FQGNSA. CDR3 coding DNA: TGTGCCAGCAGCCTCCGGCCGGGAGTGCAAGAGACCCAGTACTTC. This codes for CASSLRPGVQETQYF.

The genes are TRBV2 and TRBJ1-3; D is possibly TRBD1 (5 bases). The CDR3 extends over 14 amino acids. Germline V CDR1 and CDR2: SNHLY, FYNNEI. The V end was cut by 4 bases, the J end by 1 base, with 8 bases between. CDR3 in amino acids: CASSVGVSGNTIYF. The DNA for the CDR3 is TGTGCCAGCAGTGTAGGGGTTTCTGGAAACACCATATATTTT.

V usage is TRBV4-1 and J usage is TRBJ2-5; D not certain. The CDR3 spans 15 residues. Germline V gene sequence: CDR1 MGHRA, CDR2 YSYEKL. Between the trimmed V and J ends, which lost 1 base and 4 bases, there was a span of 13 bases. CDR3 nucleotides: TGCGCCAGCAGCCAAGTTTGGGCTACCCGAGAGACCCAGTACTTC. It specifies CASSQVWATRETQYF.

V is TRBV7-2 and J is TRBJ2-1; possible D gene TRBD2, 5 bases. Trimming stripped 3 bases from V and 8 bases from J, with 11 bases between. The CDR3 is 13 residues long. Germline V CDR1 and CDR2: SGHTA, FQGNSA. CDR3 residues: CASSLRDSHEQFF. CDR3 nucleotide sequence: TGTGCCAGCAGCTTGAGGGATAGCCATGAGCAGTTCTTC.

The rearrangement uses TRBV29-1 and TRBJ2-7; TRBD1 matches at 7 bases. This CDR3 comprises 16 residues. With V trimmed by 7 bases and J by 3 bases, 18 bases remained unmatched. In germline, CDR1 is SQVTM, CDR2 ANQGSEA. The CDR3 reads CSDHIPSGQPFYEQYF. In DNA form, the CDR3 reads TGCAGCGATCATATCCCCTCGGGACAGCCATTCTACGAGCAGTACTTC.

DNA of the CDR3: TGCGCCAGCAGCCCTCTAATTCAGGGGGCGCGGGAGACCCAGTACTTC. Protein: CASSPLIQGARETQYF. This chain joins TRBV4-1 and TRBJ2-5, with 8 nucleotides matching TRBD1. The CDR3 length is 16 residues. The V gene end was trimmed by 4 bases and the J gene end by 5 bases; junction bases not matched to a gene: 12. Germline assignment: CDR1 MGHRA and CDR2 YSYEKL.

The chain uses TRBV7-8 and TRBJ2-3, with unresolved D. The CDR3 consists of 13 residues. The V end was cut by 1 base, the J end by 4 bases, with 6 bases between. CDR1 is SGHVS and CDR2 is FQNEAQ in the germline V gene. The CDR3 DNA sequence: TGTGCCAGCAGCTTAGGAGCTGCAGATACGCAGTATTTT. Translated, it gives CASSLGAADTQYF.